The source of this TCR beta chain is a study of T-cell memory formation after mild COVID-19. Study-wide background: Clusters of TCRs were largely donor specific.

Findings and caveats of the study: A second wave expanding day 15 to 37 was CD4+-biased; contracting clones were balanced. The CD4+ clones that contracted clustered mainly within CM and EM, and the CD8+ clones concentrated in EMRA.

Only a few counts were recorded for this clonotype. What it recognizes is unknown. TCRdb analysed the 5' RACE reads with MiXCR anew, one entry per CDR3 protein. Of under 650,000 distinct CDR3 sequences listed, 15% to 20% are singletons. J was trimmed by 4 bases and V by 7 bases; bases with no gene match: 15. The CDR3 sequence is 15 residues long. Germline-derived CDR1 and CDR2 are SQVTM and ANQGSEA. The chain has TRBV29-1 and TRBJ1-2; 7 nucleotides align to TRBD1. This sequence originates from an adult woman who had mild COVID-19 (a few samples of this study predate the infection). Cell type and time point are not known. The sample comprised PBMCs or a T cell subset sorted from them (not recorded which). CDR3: CSAAKRQGDPYGYTF. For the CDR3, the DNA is TGCAGCGCAGCCAAAAGACAGGGAGACCCCTATGGCTACACCTTC.